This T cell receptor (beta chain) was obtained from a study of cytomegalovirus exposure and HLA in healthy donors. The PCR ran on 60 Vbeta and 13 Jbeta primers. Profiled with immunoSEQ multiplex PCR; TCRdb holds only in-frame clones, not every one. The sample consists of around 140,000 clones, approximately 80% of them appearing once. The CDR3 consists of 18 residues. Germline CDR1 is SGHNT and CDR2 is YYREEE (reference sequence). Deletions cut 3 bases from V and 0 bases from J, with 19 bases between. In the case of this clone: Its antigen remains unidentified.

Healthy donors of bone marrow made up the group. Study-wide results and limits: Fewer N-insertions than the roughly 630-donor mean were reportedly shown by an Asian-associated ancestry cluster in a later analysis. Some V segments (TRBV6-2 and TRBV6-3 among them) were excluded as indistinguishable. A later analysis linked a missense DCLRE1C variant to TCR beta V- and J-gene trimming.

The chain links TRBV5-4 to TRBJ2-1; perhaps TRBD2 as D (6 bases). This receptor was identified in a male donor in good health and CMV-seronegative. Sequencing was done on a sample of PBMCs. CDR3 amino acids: CASSWGVRAEGSYNEQFF. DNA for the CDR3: TGTGCCAGCAGCTGGGGAGTGAGGGCGGAGGGCTCCTACAATGAGCAGTTCTTC.